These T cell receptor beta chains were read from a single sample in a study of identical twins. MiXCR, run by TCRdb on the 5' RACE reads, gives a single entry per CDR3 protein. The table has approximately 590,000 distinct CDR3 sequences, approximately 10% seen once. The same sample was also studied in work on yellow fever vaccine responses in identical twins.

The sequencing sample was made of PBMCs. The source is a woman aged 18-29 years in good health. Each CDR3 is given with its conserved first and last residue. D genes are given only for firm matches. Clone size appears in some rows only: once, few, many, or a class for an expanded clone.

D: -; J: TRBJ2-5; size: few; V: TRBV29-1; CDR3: CSVPDRVIWGGQETQYF; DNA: TGCAGCGTTCCAGACAGGGTGATATGGGGAGGTCAAGAGACCCAGTACTTC
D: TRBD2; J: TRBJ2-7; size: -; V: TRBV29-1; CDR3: CSVAGLAGVPPHQYF; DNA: TGCAGCGTTGCGGGACTAGCGGGAGTCCCACCTCACCAGTACTTC
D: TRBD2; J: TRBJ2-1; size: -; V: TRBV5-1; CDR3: CASSPGGALSSYNEQFF; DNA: TGCGCCAGCAGCCCGGGGGGGGCCCTGAGCTCCTACAATGAGCAGTTCTTC
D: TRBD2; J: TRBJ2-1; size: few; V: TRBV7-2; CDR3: CASRGSGGGYNEQFF; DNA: TGTGCCAGCAGGGGCTCCGGGGGAGGGTACAATGAGCAGTTCTTC
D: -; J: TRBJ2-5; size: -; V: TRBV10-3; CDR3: CAITRNVGPQETQYF; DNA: TGTGCCATCACCAGGAACGTAGGGCCTCAAGAGACCCAGTACTTC
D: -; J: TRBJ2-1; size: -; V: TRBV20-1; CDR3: CSAITRSFYNEQFF; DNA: TGCAGTGCCATCACTAGGAGTTTCTACAATGAGCAGTTCTTC
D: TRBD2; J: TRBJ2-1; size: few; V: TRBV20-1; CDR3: CSARRLAVLSNEQFF; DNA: TGCAGTGCTAGAAGACTAGCGGTCTTGTCCAATGAGCAGTTCTTC
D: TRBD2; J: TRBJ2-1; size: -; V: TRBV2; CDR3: CTSCYPGTGTSGSYNEQFF; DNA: TGTACCAGCTGTTACCCCGGGACAGGGACTAGCGGCTCCTACAATGAGCAGTTCTTC
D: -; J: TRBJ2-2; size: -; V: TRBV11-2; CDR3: CASSLEVRGRIANTGELFF; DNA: TGTGCCAGCAGCTTAGAGGTCAGGGGAAGAATCGCGAACACCGGGGAGCTGTTTTTT
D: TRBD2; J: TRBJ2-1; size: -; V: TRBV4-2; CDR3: CASSQDPSGGGLGQFF; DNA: TGTGCCAGCAGCCAAGATCCTAGCGGGGGAGGACTGGGGCAGTTCTTC
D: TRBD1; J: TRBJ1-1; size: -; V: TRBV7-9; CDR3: CASSTGGPNTEAFF; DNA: TGTGCCAGCAGCACAGGGGGCCCGAACACTGAAGCTTTCTTT
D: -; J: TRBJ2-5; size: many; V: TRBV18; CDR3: CASSPSGLTAETQYF; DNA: TGTGCCAGCTCACCATCGGGACTTACCGCGGAGACCCAGTACTTC
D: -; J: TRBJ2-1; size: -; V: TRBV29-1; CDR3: CSVEASRNEQFF; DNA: TGCAGCGTTGAGGCTAGCAGGAATGAGCAGTTCTTC
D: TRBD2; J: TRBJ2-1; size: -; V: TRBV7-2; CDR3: CASSFSSGGNEQFF; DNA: TGTGCCAGCAGCTTCTCTAGCGGGGGAAATGAGCAGTTCTTC
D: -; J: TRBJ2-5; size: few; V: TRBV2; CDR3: CASHRDGETQYF; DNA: TGTGCCAGCCACAGGGATGGGGAGACCCAGTACTTC
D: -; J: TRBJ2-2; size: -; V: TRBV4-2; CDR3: CASRNAGNTGELFF; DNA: TGTGCCAGCAGGAATGCGGGAAACACCGGGGAGCTGTTTTTT
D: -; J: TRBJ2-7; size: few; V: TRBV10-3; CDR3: CATRPRAGVGKPYEQYF; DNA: TGTGCCACCCGGCCTCGGGCAGGGGTCGGTAAGCCCTACGAGCAGTACTTC
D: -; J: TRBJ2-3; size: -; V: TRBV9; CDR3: CASSRQGGLSTDTQYF; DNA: TGTGCCAGCAGCCGCCAAGGCGGGCTAAGCACAGATACGCAGTATTTT
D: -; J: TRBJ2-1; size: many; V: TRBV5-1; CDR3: CASSLGTLDNEQFF; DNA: TGCGCCAGCAGCTTAGGGACCCTCGACAATGAGCAGTTCTTC
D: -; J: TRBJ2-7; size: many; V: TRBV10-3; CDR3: CAISDLASYEQYF; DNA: TGTGCCATCAGTGATCTTGCCTCCTACGAGCAGTACTTC
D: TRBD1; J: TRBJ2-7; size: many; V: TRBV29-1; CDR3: CSVGETGAGGEQYF; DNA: TGCAGCGTTGGAGAGACAGGGGCTGGAGGCGAGCAGTACTTC
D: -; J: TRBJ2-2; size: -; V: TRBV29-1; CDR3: CSVDARGDTGELFF; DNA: TGCAGCGTTGACGCCAGGGGCGACACCGGGGAGCTGTTTTTT
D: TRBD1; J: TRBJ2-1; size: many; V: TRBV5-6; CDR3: CASSIQGRSNEQFF; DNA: TGTGCCAGCAGCATACAGGGGAGATCGAATGAGCAGTTCTTC
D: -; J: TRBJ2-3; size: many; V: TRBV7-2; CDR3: CASSLQGYSDTQYF; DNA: TGTGCCAGCAGCTTACAGGGCTATTCAGATACGCAGTATTTT
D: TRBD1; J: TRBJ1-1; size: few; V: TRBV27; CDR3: CASSWSGQGATEAFF; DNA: TGTGCCAGCAGTTGGTCGGGACAGGGGGCGACTGAAGCTTTCTTT
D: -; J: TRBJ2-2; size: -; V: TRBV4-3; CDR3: CASSQFEENGDTGELFF; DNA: TGCGCCAGCAGCCAATTTGAGGAGAACGGGGACACCGGGGAGCTGTTTTTT
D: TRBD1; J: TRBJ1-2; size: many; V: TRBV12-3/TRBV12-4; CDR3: CASSLAGTVGYTF; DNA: TGTGCCAGCAGTTTAGCTGGGACAGTTGGCTACACCTTC
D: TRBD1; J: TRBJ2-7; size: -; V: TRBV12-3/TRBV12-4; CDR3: CASRRGQDHFYEQYF; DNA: TGTGCCAGCCGGAGGGGACAGGACCATTTCTACGAGCAGTACTTC
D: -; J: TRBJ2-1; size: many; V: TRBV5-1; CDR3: CASSPVGDNEQFF; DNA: TGCGCCAGCAGCCCTGTCGGGGACAATGAGCAGTTCTTC
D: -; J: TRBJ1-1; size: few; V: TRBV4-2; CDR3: CASTITGGGTEAFF; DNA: TGTGCCAGCACGATTACTGGGGGTGGAACTGAAGCTTTCTTT
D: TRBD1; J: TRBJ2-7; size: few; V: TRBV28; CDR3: CASSPGQGSNEQYF; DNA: TGTGCCAGCAGCCCCGGACAGGGATCGAACGAGCAGTACTTC
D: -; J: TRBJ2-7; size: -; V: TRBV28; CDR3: CASTSGGSYEQYF; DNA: TGTGCCAGCACTTCAGGGGGGTCCTACGAGCAGTACTTC
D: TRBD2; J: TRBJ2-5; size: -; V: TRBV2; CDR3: CTSCFSLAGANRGETQYF; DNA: TGTACCAGCTGTTTCTCCCTAGCGGGGGCCAACCGGGGGGAGACCCAGTACTTC
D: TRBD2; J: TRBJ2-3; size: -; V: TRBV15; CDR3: CATSGPSGRAYERTDTQYF; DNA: TGTGCCACCAGCGGGCCTAGCGGGAGGGCCTATGAGCGCACAGATACGCAGTATTTT
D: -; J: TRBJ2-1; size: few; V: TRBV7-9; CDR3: CASRSGTDEQFF; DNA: TGTGCCAGCAGGTCGGGTACAGATGAGCAGTTCTTC
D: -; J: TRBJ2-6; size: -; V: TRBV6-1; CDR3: CASTPPGVAGANVLTF; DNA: TGTGCCAGCACCCCTCCAGGGGTAGCTGGGGCCAACGTCCTGACTTTC
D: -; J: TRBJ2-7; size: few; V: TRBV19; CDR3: CASSGTPYEQYF; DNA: TGTGCCAGTAGCGGGACCCCCTACGAGCAGTACTTC
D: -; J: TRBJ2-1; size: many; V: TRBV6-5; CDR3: CASSWDGYNEQFF; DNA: TGTGCCAGCAGTTGGGACGGATACAATGAGCAGTTCTTC
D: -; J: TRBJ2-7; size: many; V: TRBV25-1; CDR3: CASSESGFASYEQYF; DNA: TGTGCCAGCAGTGAATCCGGATTTGCCTCCTACGAGCAGTACTTC
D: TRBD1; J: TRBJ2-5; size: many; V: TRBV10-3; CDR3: CAIRGTGAETQYF; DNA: TGTGCCATCAGGGGGACAGGGGCAGAGACCCAGTACTTC
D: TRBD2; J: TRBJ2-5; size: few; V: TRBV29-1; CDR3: CSVERAGDLQETQYF; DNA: TGCAGCGTTGAACGAGCGGGGGATCTGCAAGAGACCCAGTACTTC
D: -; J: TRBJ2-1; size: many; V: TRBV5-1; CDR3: CASSLGSPSEQFF; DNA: TGCGCCAGCAGCTTGGGATCCCCCAGTGAGCAGTTCTTC
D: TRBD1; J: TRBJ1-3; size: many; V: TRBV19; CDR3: CASSGSGQPGNTIYF; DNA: TGTGCCAGTAGTGGATCGGGACAGCCTGGAAACACCATATATTTT
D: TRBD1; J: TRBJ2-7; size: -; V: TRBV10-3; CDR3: CAIKTGTDSYEQYF; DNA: TGTGCCATCAAGACCGGGACAGACTCCTACGAGCAGTACTTC
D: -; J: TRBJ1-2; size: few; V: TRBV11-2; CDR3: CASSFSADSSYGYTF; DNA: TGTGCCAGCAGCTTCAGTGCGGACAGCTCCTATGGCTACACCTTC
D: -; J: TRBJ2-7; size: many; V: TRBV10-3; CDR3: CATSRGNSGYEQYF; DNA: TGTGCCACCTCGAGGGGGAACAGTGGCTACGAGCAGTACTTC
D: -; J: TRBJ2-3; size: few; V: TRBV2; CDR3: CASRLISRTDTQYF; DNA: TGTGCCAGCAGGCTGATAAGCAGGACAGATACGCAGTATTTT
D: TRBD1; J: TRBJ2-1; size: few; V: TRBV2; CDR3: CASRERTGNEQFF; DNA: TGTGCCAGCAGAGAACGGACAGGAAATGAGCAGTTCTTC
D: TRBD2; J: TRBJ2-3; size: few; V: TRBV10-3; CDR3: CAISESSASGMDTQYF; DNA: TGTGCCATCAGTGAGTCTTCGGCTAGCGGGATGGATACGCAGTATTTT
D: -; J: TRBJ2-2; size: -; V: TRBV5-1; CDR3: CASSLDSGRTGELFF; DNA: TGCGCCAGCAGCTTGGATTCAGGGCGCACCGGGGAGCTGTTTTTT
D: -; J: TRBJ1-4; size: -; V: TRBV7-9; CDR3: CASSFGNEKLFF; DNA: TGTGCCAGCAGCTTCGGTAATGAAAAACTGTTTTTT
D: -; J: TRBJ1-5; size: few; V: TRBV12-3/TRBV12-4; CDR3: CASSSTGYNQPQHF; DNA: TGTGCCAGCAGTTCAACAGGTTACAATCAGCCCCAGCATTTT
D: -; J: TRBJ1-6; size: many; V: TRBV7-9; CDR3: CASSPAGAGDSPLHF; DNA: TGTGCCAGCAGCCCCGCCGGGGCAGGGGATTCACCCCTCCACTTT
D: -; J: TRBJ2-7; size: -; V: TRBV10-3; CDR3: CAISESIVEQYF; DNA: TGTGCCATCAGTGAGTCGATTGTCGAGCAGTACTTC
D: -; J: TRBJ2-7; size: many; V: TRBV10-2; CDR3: CASSVNSISSEQYF; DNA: TGCGCCAGCAGTGTTAACAGCATTTCGTCCGAGCAGTACTTC
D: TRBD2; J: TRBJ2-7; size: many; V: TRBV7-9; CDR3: CASSPSTSDYEQYF; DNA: TGTGCCAGCAGCCCATCGACTAGCGACTACGAGCAGTACTTC
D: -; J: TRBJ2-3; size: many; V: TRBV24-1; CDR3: CATAQGTDTQYF; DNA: TGTGCCACCGCGCAAGGCACAGATACGCAGTATTTT
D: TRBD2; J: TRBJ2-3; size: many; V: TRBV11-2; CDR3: CASSPSNAGAATRYTDTQYF; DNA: TGTGCCAGCAGCCCCTCTAATGCGGGAGCCGCAACCAGATACACAGATACGCAGTATTTT
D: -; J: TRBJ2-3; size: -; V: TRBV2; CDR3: CASNSYGVMGDTQYF; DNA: TGTGCCAGCAATAGCTACGGCGTAATGGGGGATACGCAGTATTTT
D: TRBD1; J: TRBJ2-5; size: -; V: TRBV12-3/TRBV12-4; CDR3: CASRDRGYETQYF; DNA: TGTGCCAGCAGAGACAGGGGCTATGAGACCCAGTACTTC